The 9 T cell receptor beta chains listed next were all sequenced from one sample in a study of blood T cell repertoires in COVID-19. TCRdb's table, derived via immunoSEQ multiplex PCR, lists solely in-frame clones and lacks some. Among about 240,000 clones, around nine tenths were seen once, and the ten largest hold under 9%. The specimen sequenced was peripheral blood. These TCRs come from a woman in her sixties or seventies with active or convalescent COVID-19.

The chain is built from TRBV6-5 and TRBJ2-7, with a weak D call TRBD1 (5 bases). V was cut by 10 bases and J by 2 bases, with 15 bases left in between. The CDR3 has 13 residues. From germline, CDR1 is MNHEY and CDR2 SVGAGI. The CDR3 region has the DNA TGTGCCACTAAGAGAGGACAAGCCTACGAGCAGTACTTC. This encodes CATKRGQAYEQYF.

This sequence joins TRBV19 and TRBJ2-5, with 7 bases fitting TRBD1. This CDR3 contains 16 residues. V trimming: 2 bases; J trimming: 5 bases; junction bases outside the gene matches: 11. Germline V CDR1 and CDR2: LNHDA, SQIVND (reference sequence). The CDR3 here is CASSIPTSTGLETQYF. Written as DNA, the CDR3 is TGTGCCAGTAGTATACCAACCTCGACAGGGTTGGAGACCCAGTACTTC.

The rearrangement uses TRBV6-2 or TRBV6-3 and TRBJ2-2; TRBD2 aligns across 10 bases. This CDR3 has 15 amino acids. Germline V lookup: CDR1 MNHEY, CDR2 SVGEGT. Unmatched junction bases numbered 6, after V lost 6 bases and J lost 5 bases. The CDR3 sequence: CASSPSGGGTGELFF. For the CDR3, the DNA is TGTGCCAGCAGCCCAAGCGGGGGGGGAACCGGGGAGCTGTTTTTT.

The V call is TRBV6-2 or TRBV6-3, the J call TRBJ1-5; D may be TRBD1 (5 bases). There are 20 residues in the CDR3. The germline V gene encodes CDR1 MNHEY and CDR2 SVGEGT. Between the trimmed V and J ends, which lost 0 bases and 3 bases, there was a span of 24 bases. In nucleotides, the CDR3 is TGTGCCAGCAGTTACTCGAAAGGTTGGACGGGTCGGGGGGTCAATCAGCCCCAGCATTTT. Translation gives CASSYSKGWTGRGVNQPQHF.

V is TRBV5-1 and J is TRBJ1-2, with TRBD1 identical over 10 bases. Germline V CDR1 and CDR2: SGHRS, YFSETQ. CDR3 length: 14 residues. Unmatched junction bases numbered 4, after V lost 3 bases and J lost 5 bases. This CDR3 is CASSSGTGAYGYTF. Here the CDR3 DNA reads TGCGCCAGCAGCTCCGGGACAGGGGCGTATGGCTACACCTTC.

This clone occurred many times. Additional DNA sequences in this sample encode the identical CDR3. J is TRBJ1-2 and V is TRBV27; possible D gene TRBD1, 5 bases. Trimming stripped 5 bases from V and 7 bases from J, with 11 bases between. The CDR3 length is 12 residues. Germline CDR1 reads MNHEY; CDR2 reads SMNVEV (reference sequence). CDR3 bases: TGTGCCAGCAGTACCCAGGGTGGTGGCTACACCTTC. Translation gives CASSTQGGGYTF.

The rearrangement uses TRBV7-2 and TRBJ2-3; D is perhaps TRBD1 (6 bases). The CDR3 is 16 amino acids. Trimming removed 0 bases at V and 1 base at J, with 11 bases between. Germline V gives CDR1 SGHTA, CDR2 FQGNSA. The CDR3 coding sequence is TGTGCCAGCAGCTTAGCGCTGACAGGCCGCACAGATACGCAGTATTTT. Protein product: CASSLALTGRTDTQYF.

This clone was recorded once. The chain carries TRBV18 and TRBJ1-2; 7 positions match TRBD1. Germline V gives CDR1 KGHSH, CDR2 LQKENI. The CDR3 covers 15 residues. V lost 4 bases, J lost 10 bases, and 15 bases stayed unmatched. As DNA, the CDR3 is TGTGCCAGCTCACTCACCGGGACGGGACAGAGGGACTACACCTTC. It yields the protein CASSLTGTGQRDYTF.

The chain uses TRBV5-4 and TRBJ1-1, with a tentative D call TRBD1 (5 bases). V lost 0 bases, J lost 2 bases, and 17 bases lay in between. Germline loops: CDR1 SGHNT, CDR2 YYREEE (reference sequence). This CDR3 is 17 amino acids long. This CDR3 is CASSLDITDGGNTEAFF. CDR3 DNA sequence: TGTGCCAGCAGCTTGGACATTACGGACGGGGGAAACACTGAAGCTTTCTTT.